These 23 T cell receptor beta chains share one sample of origin, sequenced in a study of naive and memory T cell subsets. Both TRBC1 and TRBC2 were covered by a beta constant-region primer of two equimolar oligonucleotides. TCRdb called the UMI-ligation and nested PCR reads again in MiXCR, with one record for every CDR3 protein. Of 100,000 or so distinct CDR3 sequences in the sample, over 7% were seen once. Sample: central memory CD4+ T cells from blood. These receptors were obtained from a human donor in good health.

This clonotype occurred many times. The chain has TRBV29-1 and TRBJ2-3; 7 bases fit TRBD2. The CDR3 length is 13 residues. Germline V gives CDR1 SQVTM, CDR2 ANQGSEA. Trimming took 7 bases from V and 5 from J; bases not matched to a gene: 9. The CDR3 loop is CSAGIRGGDTQYF. CDR3 bases: TGCAGCGCCGGGATTCGCGGGGGAGATACGCAGTATTTT.

The V and J genes are TRBV3-1 and TRBJ2-7, with D possibly matching TRBD1 (6 bases). Per the germline V gene, CDR1 is LGHDT and CDR2 is YNNKEL (reference sequence). There are 15 residues in the CDR3. The germline V and J ends were trimmed by 4 bases and 1 base, with 14 bases remaining between them. The CDR3 reads CASSPVQGRSYEQYF. In DNA form, the CDR3 reads TGTGCCAGCAGCCCAGTACAGGGTAGATCCTACGAGCAGTACTTC.

This clonotype showed up many times. This chain joins TRBV20-1 and TRBJ1-5; TRBD1 is a possible D gene (5 bases). V was shortened by 1 base and J by 6 bases, with 19 bases between the two germline ends. The germline gives CDR1 DFQATT, CDR2 SNEGSKA (reference sequence). The CDR3 runs to 16 residues. CDR3 coding DNA: TGCAGTGCTAGAGCCCTACGGGGGGGGATTTCTCAGCCCCAGCATTTT. Translated, it gives CSARALRGGISQPQHF.

This clonotype has a count of ten or more. The V gene is TRBV2, the J gene TRBJ2-5; D is perhaps TRBD2 (6 bases). CDR1 and CDR2 from the germline V gene are SNHLY and FYNNEI. Deletions cut 4 bases from V and 5 bases from J, with 17 bases between. The CDR3 totals 15 residues. CDR3 sequence: CASSVFSREAETQYF. In DNA, the CDR3 is TGTGCCAGCAGTGTATTCTCCAGGGAGGCGGAGACCCAGTACTTC.

The table lists this clonotype with many counts. V usage is TRBV2 and J usage is TRBJ2-2, with TRBD1 as a possible D gene (6 bases). The CDR3 is 13 amino acids. From germline, CDR1 is SNHLY and CDR2 FYNNEI. The V end was cut by 8 bases, the J end by 0 bases, with 7 bases between. CDR3 sequence (DNA): TGTGCCAGCCACAGGGCGAACACCGGGGAGCTGTTTTTT. Translating it yields CASHRANTGELFF. Filled out from reference TRBV2 and TRBJ2-2, the complete variable domain reads EPEVTQTPSHQVTQMGQEVILRCVPISNHLYFYWYRQILGQKVEFLVSFYNNEISEKSEIFDDQFSVERPDGSNFTLKIRSTKLEDSAMYFCASHRANTGELFFGEGSRLTVL.

This clonotype was seen at least ten times. This rearrangement joins TRBV3-1 to TRBJ1-1; D is undetermined. The CDR3 extends over 12 amino acids. Germline V CDR1 and CDR2: LGHDT, YNNKEL (reference sequence). V dropped 3 bases and J dropped 3 bases, with 5 bases sitting between them. The CDR3 here is CASSQGYTEAFF. For the CDR3, the DNA is TGTGCCAGCAGCCAGGGATACACTGAAGCTTTCTTT.

This clonotype was picked up a small number of times. The chain links TRBV30 to TRBJ1-5; the D is unclear. Germline loops: CDR1 GTSNPN, CDR2 SVGIG (reference sequence). Trimming took off 2 bases at V and 8 bases at J, with 13 bases between the two ends. The CDR3 loop spans 13 amino acids. CDR3 nucleotide sequence: TGTGCCTGGAGTTCCCAGGCCGGGGAGCCCCAGCATTTT. Protein: CAWSSQAGEPQHF.

The chain combines TRBV10-3 with TRBJ2-7; D gene uncertain. Germline CDR1 and CDR2: ENHRY and SYGVKD. V lost 6 bases, J lost 5 bases, and 8 bases lay in between. This CDR3 has 11 residues. This chain's CDR3 is CAISLRDEQYF. In DNA, the CDR3 is TGTGCCATCAGCCTCCGGGACGAGCAGTACTTC.

This clonotype has a count of ten or more. The chain employs TRBV7-8 and TRBJ1-3; D might be TRBD1 (6 bases). Germline CDR1 SGHVS, CDR2 FQNEAQ. V lost 5 bases to trimming and J lost 3 bases, with 26 bases between them. CDR3 size: 19 residues. The CDR3 bases are TGTGCCAGCAGCCAATACACAGGGTGGGAGCCGGCTCGTGGAAACACCATATATTTT. Translation: CASSQYTGWEPARGNTIYF.

At least ten counts were recorded for this clonotype. V usage is TRBV7-2 and J usage is TRBJ2-7; D unresolved. This CDR3 is built from 14 residues. The V end lost 2 bases, the J end lost 0 bases, and 8 bases lay between the germline ends. The V gene's germline CDR1 is SGHTA and CDR2 FQGNSA. CDR3 bases: TGTGCCAGCAGCTTACAACCAGACTCCTACGAGCAGTACTTC. This gives the protein CASSLQPDSYEQYF.

The chain joins TRBV30 to TRBJ2-1; D may be TRBD2 (5 bases). The CDR3 totals 12 residues. Germline V gene data show CDR1 as GTSNPN and CDR2 as SVGIG (reference sequence). Deletions cut 4 bases from V and 9 bases from J, with 13 bases between. This CDR3 reads CAWKGVGGEQFF. DNA of the CDR3: TGTGCCTGGAAAGGAGTAGGAGGTGAGCAGTTCTTC. The full variable domain, in which reference TRBV30 and TRBJ2-1 provide the parts outside the CDR3, is SQTIHQWPATLVQPVGSPLSLECTVEGTSNPNLYWYRQAAGRGLQLLFYSVGIGQISSEVPQNLSASRPQDRQFILSSKKLLLSDSGFYLCAWKGVGGEQFFGPGTRLTVL.

This clonotype was found a few times. The chain has TRBV15 and TRBJ2-1; the match to TRBD2 covers 13 bases. Losses at the gene ends were 5 bases for V and 5 bases for J; bases not matched to a gene: 6. CDR1 LNHNV and CDR2 YYDKDF come from the germline V gene (reference sequence). This CDR3 comprises 16 residues. The CDR3 DNA is TGTGCCACCAGCGGCGGACTAGCGGGGGCTAACAATGAGCAGTTCTTC. Translation gives CATSGGLAGANNEQFF.

In its sample, this clonotype was seen many times. The chain uses TRBV30 and TRBJ1-2; D ambiguous. The germline V gene encodes CDR1 GTSNPN and CDR2 SVGIG (reference sequence). V lost 0 bases and J lost 3, with 5 bases in between. This CDR3 contains 12 residues. The CDR3 nucleotides are TGTGCCTGGAGTGTCGCCCACTATGGCTACACCTTC. Encoded protein: CAWSVAHYGYTF. Combining the CDR3 with reference TRBV30 and TRBJ1-2 gives the whole variable domain SQTIHQWPATLVQPVGSPLSLECTVEGTSNPNLYWYRQAAGRGLQLLFYSVGIGQISSEVPQNLSASRPQDRQFILSSKKLLLSDSGFYLCAWSVAHYGYTFGSGTRLTVV.

The genes are TRBV7-9 and TRBJ1-6; D is perhaps TRBD1 (6 bases). Between the trimmed V and J ends, which lost 11 bases and 5 bases, there was a span of 10 bases. Germline assignment: CDR1 SEHNR and CDR2 FQNEAQ (reference sequence). The CDR3 contains 12 residues. Written as DNA, the CDR3 is TGTGCCGGGGGGGCAGATAATTCACCCCTCCACTTT. It translates to CAGGADNSPLHF.

This clonotype was observed many times. J is TRBJ1-1 and V is TRBV20-1; 7 bases agree with TRBD1. Germline CDR1 is DFQATT and CDR2 is SNEGSKA (reference sequence). The CDR3 contains 14 residues. Trimming removed 3 bases from V and 0 bases from J; junction bases left unmatched: 4. CDR3: CSASRGRVNTEAFF. CDR3 in DNA: TGCAGTGCTAGCAGGGGGAGGGTGAACACTGAAGCTTTCTTT.

The chain has TRBV6-5 and TRBJ2-7, with 7 bases that match TRBD2. CDR3 length equals 13 residues. Germline CDR1 is MNHEY and CDR2 is SVGAGI. V lost 2 bases, J lost 4 bases, and 2 bases stayed unmatched. The CDR3 loop reads CASSYGGEYEQYF. CDR3 DNA sequence: TGTGCCAGCAGTTACGGGGGGGAGTACGAGCAGTACTTC.

The chain couples TRBV6-2 or TRBV6-3 to TRBJ2-7; D is perhaps TRBD2 (6 bases). Per the germline V gene, CDR1 is MNHEY and CDR2 is SVGEGT. CDR3 length: 13 amino acids. Trimming left V 2 bases short and J 7 bases short, with 12 bases between. For the CDR3, the DNA is TGTGCCAGCAGTTACGGCAGGGCGGGGGAGCAGTACTTC. It codes for CASSYGRAGEQYF.

This clonotype showed up just a few times. The V gene is TRBV20-1, the J gene TRBJ2-3; D tentatively fits TRBD1 or TRBD2 (5 bases each). The CDR3 is 14 amino acids. CDR1 and CDR2 (germline): DFQATT, SNEGSKA (reference sequence). V lost 6 bases to trimming and J lost 0 bases, with 13 bases between them. CDR3 DNA: TGCAGTGCCAAGGCGTGGGGGAGCACAGATACGCAGTATTTT. It specifies CSAKAWGSTDTQYF.

This clonotype was observed at least ten times. The chain couples TRBV6-6 to TRBJ1-1, with D perhaps TRBD1 (6 bases). The germline gives CDR1 MNHNY, CDR2 SVGAGI (reference sequence). Trimming removed 6 bases at V and 7 bases at J, with 18 bases between. The CDR3 sequence is 14 residues long. The CDR3 region is CASRAAPEQGEAFF. The CDR3 region has the DNA TGTGCCAGCAGAGCAGCTCCCGAACAGGGTGAAGCTTTCTTT.

Many counts were recorded for this clonotype. V and J are TRBV5-6 and TRBJ2-7; TRBD2 might be the D (6 bases). Trimming stripped 7 bases from V and 2 bases from J, with 19 bases between. CDR3 size: 15 residues. The germline gives CDR1 SGHDT, CDR2 YYEEEE. CDR3 DNA: TGTGCCAGCCGCCCCCCCGGCGGGGAGACCTACGAGCAGTACTTC. This gives the protein CASRPPGGETYEQYF.

The V gene is TRBV6-2 or TRBV6-3, the J gene TRBJ2-7; TRBD2 matches at 8 bases. This CDR3 spans 16 amino acids. With 4 bases clipped from V and 7 bases from J, the junction kept 15 bases outside the gene matches. CDR1 and CDR2 from the germline V gene are MNHEY and SVGEGT. The CDR3: CASSSSPSSKRGEQYF. CDR3 DNA: TGTGCCAGCAGTTCCTCGCCCAGCTCTAAGCGGGGGGAGCAGTACTTC.

This chain connects TRBV20-1 to TRBJ2-1, with 14 bases fitting TRBD2. J was trimmed by 9 bases and V by 4 bases; bases with no gene match: 23. Germline loops: CDR1 DFQATT, CDR2 SNEGSKA (reference sequence). The CDR3 extends over 20 amino acids. CDR3 sequence: CSATPGLAGAAGVRAGEQFF. The CDR3 nucleotides read TGCAGTGCTACACCGGGACTAGCGGGGGCTGCCGGGGTCCGCGCGGGTGAGCAGTTCTTC.

This clonotype was seen more than once but under ten times. The J gene is TRBJ2-3, the V gene TRBV9; D is unclear. Germline-derived CDR1 and CDR2 are SGDLS and YYNGEE. This CDR3 spans 15 amino acids. The V and J ends lost 3 bases and 2 bases respectively, with 13 bases between them. The CDR3 sequence: CASSGSELSTDTQYF. As DNA, the CDR3 is TGTGCCAGCAGCGGGAGCGAGTTATCCACAGATACGCAGTATTTT.